The rows below give T cell receptor beta chains drawn from one sample of a study of blood T cells in healthy people across ages. TCRdb re-analysed the 5' RACE reads in MiXCR, keeping a single row per CDR3 protein. Of about 1.6 million distinct CDR3 sequences in the sample, 30% to 40% were seen once. The sample consisted of blood. These receptors were collected from a woman aged 30 to 39 in good health. The CDR3 runs from the conserved cysteine through the conserved F or W.

v_call	j_call	cdr3_aa
TRBV6-1	TRBJ2-7	CASSRPRGGASGASYEQYF
TRBV5-5	TRBJ2-1	CASSYLSGGRGEQFF
TRBV7-2	TRBJ2-7	CASSSSAARGHYEQYF
TRBV2	TRBJ2-2	CASHRTNTGELFF
TRBV29-1	TRBJ2-4	CSVEERGSPLHQNIQYF
TRBV4-1	TRBJ2-1	CASSQDGGAGWGNEQFF
TRBV20-1	TRBJ2-1	CSAPSRAGPNTGEQFF
TRBV5-1	TRBJ2-5	CASSPNSNGRETQYF
TRBV5-1	TRBJ1-6	CASSPGAGGPSPLHF
TRBV28	TRBJ2-1	CASGSAGGNYNEQFF
TRBV19	TRBJ2-3	CAASQGMGTDTQYF
TRBV5-6	TRBJ1-1	CASSSLVGEAFF
TRBV3-1	TRBJ2-1	CASSQASWGPAPSYEQFF
TRBV12-3/TRBV12-4	TRBJ2-5	CASSLVAAHESDQETQYF